This T cell receptor beta chain emerged from a study of cytomegalovirus exposure and HLA in healthy donors listed by TCRdb under 2017. Regarding the research as a whole: In an earlier analysis of 587 of the donors, under 300 Gb of sequence data and some 100 million unique TCR beta sequences from approximately 180 million T cells were reported. To decide whether each TCR beta V gene segment behaved as functional or pseudogenic, an earlier analysis of some 600 of the donors relied on high-throughput TCR beta sequencing. HLA typing covered class I and class II loci at four-digit resolution. The study profiled the T cell repertoires of about 720 subjects by immunosequencing and related them to cytomegalovirus serostatus. The study aimed to test whether cataloging public T cell receptors could reveal signatures of past pathogen exposure. Typing coverage differed by locus: A, B, C, DRB1 and DQB1 were typed in roughly 629-630 donors, DQA1 in 522, DPA1 in around 610, and DPB1 in approximately 450. Donor age, sex, ethnicity and CMV serostatus were collected together with the repertoire data. Besides the first cohort of 666 subjects, a separate validation cohort made up of over 100 different subjects was used. A later genetic analysis took genome-wide SNP genotypes for about three fifths of the roughly 700 donors and used that subset as a discovery cohort. Of the roughly 400 genotyped donors, over 65% fell in the genetic ancestry cluster associated with self-reported Caucasian donors. An early release covering roughly 600 HLA-typed donors comprised about 310 gigabases of sequencing data and tens of millions of unique TCR sequences. A later analysis re-examined previously published TCR beta repertoires from 610 or so donors and added high-resolution HLA genotyping to investigate patterns of TCR occurrence. A few DR-DQ haplotypes were treated as single units for association and clustering because of strong linkage in the cohort. The study combined high-throughput TCR immunosequencing, statistical association of individual TCRs with disease status, and machine learning to predict cytomegalovirus infection status. Among approximately 370 genotyped donors of the cohort, an average of roughly 230,000 unique TCR beta nucleotide sequences was sequenced per donor, of which 15% to 20% were non-productive. All discovery cohort repertoires had been generated using a single sequencing platform. The later analysis used no new phenotypic data to find candidate immune exposures, relying instead on TCR beta sequences and their occurrence across donors.

This clone was detected only a few times. The antigen this receptor binds is unknown. Per-nucleotide qualities are absent, and no much larger clonotype sits a single base away. Compared with germline, V lacks 3 bases and J lacks 8 bases; bases without a gene match: 6. CDR1 KGHSH and CDR2 LQKENI were looked up in the germline V gene. Its CDR3 holds 15 amino acids, cysteine through phenylalanine. Kept here is only the CDR3 DNA, which spans 45 bases and is read in frame from base 1. The cohort was made up of 666 healthy bone marrow donors. At the time of sampling, all cohort members were nominally healthy, though unrecorded immune exposures were likely present. The donor was CMV seronegative and belonged to the group of over 350 seronegative cohort members. A peripheral blood sample was provided by each donor, and peripheral blood mononuclear cells were used for TCR beta sequencing. Genomic DNA was extracted from the blood cell samples with the Qiagen DNeasy Blood Extraction Kit.

Paper-wide results and their limitations: A cluster of highly shared sequence variants was judged likely to be a technical artifact of the sequencing pipeline. According to a later analysis, parvovirus B19, influenza, CMV and Epstein-Barr virus appeared linked to several top co-occurrence clusters. According to a later analysis, most CMV-associated TCR beta chains appeared to be HLA-restricted, and the HLA associations seemed to be driven largely by CMV exposure. In a later genetic analysis, a missense DCLRE1C variant was associated with V-gene and J-gene trimming of TCR beta chains, and the association was replicated in an independent cohort. HLA typing was unavailable for some donors at each locus, so association tests used only the typed subset. Because counts were too low, under 20 rarely observed V segments, including chromosome 9 orphons, were left out of the earlier analysis of 500 to 650 of the donors. In an earlier analysis of around 500 of the donors, most TCR beta V segments appeared in productive rearrangements about 87% or about 30% of the time, broadly matching IMGT annotations. Some IMGT-functional V segments, including TRBV6-2 and TRBV6-3, could not be told apart with the 87-base-pair reads, so those segments were excluded. In vitro tests confirmed that three of the cytomegalovirus-associated TCR beta chains recognize cytomegalovirus antigens. According to a later genetic analysis, donors in an Asian-associated ancestry cluster had fewer N-insertions in productive TCRs than the approximately 610-donor mean. A later analysis found that HLA-associated TCR beta chains were more clonally expanded and had lower generation probabilities than equally common non-associated chains. At a false discovery rate of 0.05, a later analysis linked roughly 17,000 TCR beta sequences to specific HLA alleles. Linkage disequilibrium might explain the correlated functional status among segregating V segments, but an unknown experimental factor could not be ruled out. A later analysis found that TCR association rates varied across HLA loci, with DRB1 alleles showing the most associated TCRs and HLA-C alleles the fewest. According to the authors, the approach could potentially be generalized to other disease states and immunological phenotypes. Roughly uniform sequencing depth across donors was assumed in presence/absence analyses, although this assumption may not hold. The classifier was reported to diagnose cytomegalovirus status with high specificity and sensitivity in both the original and validation cohorts. The study gave a list of about 150 TCR beta chains associated with cytomegalovirus. The cohort was sequenced for TCR beta chains only, and without alpha or paired-chain data the features that could be detected were limited. CMV serostatus was the only immune exposure information available for the cohort. A further reported finding was that TCR beta sequences accurately predicted the HLA-A and HLA-B alleles for most subjects in the first cohort. Strong co-occurrence of HLA alleles, especially DR and DQ, made assigning TCR associations to individual alleles difficult. Across donors, most TCR sequences were observed very rarely, whereas some public TCRs were present in many individuals.

Library prep was done by the immunoSEQ multiplex PCR assay. The multiplex PCR relied on a mix of 60 forward primers for TCR Vbeta segments and 13 reverse primers for TCR Jbeta segments. A multiplex PCR assay on genomic DNA amplified the CDR3 region of rearranged TCR beta genes. The Illumina HiSeq System was used to sequence the amplified TCR beta libraries as 87-base-pair reads. From the authors' description of their analysis: In a later analysis, roughly 80 million unique TCR beta chains were counted across the 650 to 750 repertoires, and roughly 11 million of these chains were shared by at least two donors. Raw reads were error-corrected and collapsed into unique sequences with a nearest-neighbor algorithm that merged closely related sequences to remove PCR and sequencing errors. To assign V, D and J gene segments, CDR3 sequences were aligned to IMGT reference sequences. For a sequence to be retained, at least a six-nucleotide match to both a V gene segment and a J gene segment was required. A rearrangement was called productive if the CDR3 had no stop codons and remained in frame with V and J, and every other rearrangement was called non-productive. Following IMGT convention, CDR3 was defined as the stretch from the second conserved V-encoded cysteine to the conserved J-encoded phenylalanine. The earlier analysis of around 640 of the donors excluded sequences that lacked an unambiguous match to a single V gene segment. In an earlier analysis of approximately 550 of the donors, V segments were called functional above 56.7% productive rearrangements and were called segregating when the between-donor standard deviation exceeded 5%. To diagnose cytomegalovirus status from the catalog of TCR beta chain sequences, a statistical classification framework was built. A later analysis assigned V and J genes by comparing TCR nucleotide sequences with IMGT/GENE-DB human TR gene sequences. In a later analysis, CDR3 sequences and most-parsimonious VDJ recombination scenarios were assigned using the TCRdist pipeline. In a later analysis, every TCR beta chain was defined by the combination of its CDR3 amino acid sequence and its V-gene family, and reads without a unique V-gene family were dropped. A later analysis removed several hundred highly shared, low-generation-probability nucleotide sequences to deal with suspected cross-contamination and a sequencing artifact. In a later analysis, a clonal expansion index for each public chain was calculated from normalized within-repertoire ranks of inferred template counts. In a later analysis, generation probabilities were computed using a VDJ recombination model fitted to out-of-frame rearrangements, and the results were checked against IGoR. Hypergeometric tests were used in a later analysis to score TCR-TCR, TCR-HLA and TCR-CMV co-occurrence, with a repertoire-size bias correction applied to the TCR pairs. A later analysis estimated false discovery rates by permuting HLA or CMV assignments 20 times. In a later analysis, co-occurring TCRs were grouped with DBSCAN, and TCRdist sequence similarity was added when clustering was performed within HLA-allele-positive subsets. Repertoires with fewer than 30,000 or more than 120,000 public chains, plus five repertoires with anomalous nucleotide sharing, were excluded from co-occurrence clustering. What TCRdb holds here is the immuneACCESS table cut down to in-frame rearrangements. Part of the clones is not present; checked against another copy, under half of the missing clones reflect an unresolved V gene, and the others are unexplained. The V and J calls and clone size are taken from that table; D and trimming were inferred from the DNA. This sample is represented by nearly 110,000 clones; 75% of them were singletons. The ten top clones hold approximately 2.4% of the sample.

The sample taken for sequencing was PBMCs. Recombination joined TRBV18 with TRBJ2-1; the junction holds 11 bases that match TRBD2. This clonotype originated in a man aged 35 to 55 in good health and CMV-seronegative. This receptor has the CDR3 CASSPTSGAGDEQFF. The nucleotide sequence reads as follows: TGTGCCAGCTCACCGACTAGCGGGGCTGGGGATGAGCAGTTCTTC.